Following are 24 T cell receptor beta chains from one sample sequenced in a study of blood T cell repertoires in COVID-19. Sequencing was performed with immunoSEQ multiplex PCR; in TCRdb, only in-frame clones are kept and a portion is missing. Counted here are around 160,000 clones, over 70% occurring once; the ten biggest clones make up approximately 9.9%. Sample: PBMCs or T cells enriched from blood (not recorded which). The receptors shown here come from a man in his forties or fifties who had recovered from COVID-19.

The V and J genes are TRBV5-1 and TRBJ2-3, with 12 nucleotides matching TRBD1. The CDR3 loop spans 16 amino acids. The germline CDR1 and CDR2 sequences are SGHRS and YFSETQ. V was pared by 4 bases and J by 4 bases, with 7 bases of the junction left unmatched. CDR3 sequence (DNA): TGCGCCAGCAGCACATTCGGGACAGGGGGCGCAGATACGCAGTATTTT. Protein sequence: CASSTFGTGGADTQYF.

The gene calls are TRBV11-3 and TRBJ2-3; the D gene is possibly TRBD2 (5 bases). The V and J ends lost 0 bases and 4 bases respectively, with 5 bases between them. Germline V gene data show CDR1 as SGHNT and CDR2 as YENEEA. The CDR3 is 13 amino acids. The CDR3 here is CASSLERADTQYF. The CDR3 DNA reads as TGTGCCAGCAGCTTAGAGCGGGCAGATACGCAGTATTTT.

The chain couples TRBV9 to TRBJ2-2, with TRBD2 matching over 7 bases. V shed 5 bases and J 4 bases; nucleotides not matched to a gene: 11. The CDR3 has 16 residues. Germline V lookup: CDR1 SGDLS, CDR2 YYNGEE. CDR3 residues: CASSLRGVPGTGELFF. Here the CDR3 DNA reads TGTGCCAGCAGTCTACGGGGGGTTCCGGGCACCGGGGAGCTGTTTTTT.

This clone was counted once. The chain employs TRBV3-1 (or the pseudogene TRBV3-2) and TRBJ2-2; 10 positions match TRBD2. This CDR3 has 16 amino acids. The J segment lost 1 base and the V segment lost 5 bases, leaving 4 bases of the junction unmatched. The germline CDR1 and CDR2 sequences are LGHDT and YNNKEL (reference sequence). The CDR3 coding sequence is TGTGCCAGCAGCTCCCGACTAGCGGGGAACACCGGGGAGCTGTTTTTT. Translation: CASSSRLAGNTGELFF.

The chain recombines TRBV29-1 with TRBJ2-4, with D possibly being TRBD1 (6 bases). Germline CDR1 SQVTM, CDR2 ANQGSEA. The CDR3 runs 13 residues. This CDR3 is CSSRDIAKNIQYF. In DNA form, the CDR3 reads TGCTCCTCCCGGGACATAGCCAAAAACATTCAGTACTTC.

This clone was recorded once. The chain is built from TRBV7-9 and TRBJ2-5, with 10 bases aligning to TRBD1. Germline CDR1 and CDR2: SEHNR and FQNEAQ (reference sequence). V lost 1 base to trimming and J lost 4 bases; unmatched junction nucleotides: 9. This CDR3 region has 17 residues. Here the CDR3 reads CASSLVLTGGLGETQYF. The CDR3 DNA follows: TGTGCCAGCAGCTTAGTTCTGACAGGGGGCTTGGGAGAGACCCAGTACTTC.

V usage is TRBV11-3 and J usage is TRBJ1-5; no reliable D call. The CDR3 covers 16 residues. Germline loops: CDR1 SGHNT, CDR2 YENEEA. Trimming took 0 bases from V and 0 from J, leaving 9 bases between them. For the CDR3, the DNA is TGTGCCAGCAGCTTAGATCGCAGTTATAGCAATCAGCCCCAGCATTTT. Translation: CASSLDRSYSNQPQHF. Together with reference TRBV11-3 and TRBJ1-5, the CDR3 gives the full variable domain: EAGVVQSPRYKIIEKKQPVAFWCNPISGHNTLYWYLQNLGQGPELLIRYENEEAVDDSQLPKDRFSAERLKGVDSTLKIQPAELGDSAVYLCASSLDRSYSNQPQHFGDGTRLSIL.

The genes are TRBV5-1 and TRBJ2-2; D unclear. The CDR3 covers 14 residues. Germline CDR1 is SGHRS and CDR2 is YFSETQ. Trimming pared 5 bases from V and 2 bases from J, leaving 10 bases between. As DNA, the CDR3 is TGCGCCAGCAGGGCGGATTCCAACACCGGGGAGCTGTTTTTT. It yields the protein CASRADSNTGELFF.

This chain links TRBV6-5 with TRBJ1-2, with D possibly being TRBD1 (5 bases). V was trimmed by 0 bases and J by 7 bases, leaving 9 bases between them. The CDR3 is 13 residues long. Looked up from germline, CDR1 is MNHEY and CDR2 is SVGAGI. The CDR3 nucleotides are TGTGCCAGCAGTTACTCGACGGGGGGTGGCTACACCTTC. Encoded protein: CASSYSTGGGYTF.

The CDR3 sequence: CASSLANEQYF. CDR3 nucleotide sequence: TGTGCCAGCAGCCTTGCGAACGAGCAGTACTTC. V gene TRBV6-5 combines with J gene TRBJ2-7; D unresolved. The CDR3 is 11 amino acids. Germline CDR1 MNHEY, CDR2 SVGAGI. V was shortened by 6 bases and J by 5 bases, with 8 bases between the two germline ends.

This chain links TRBV6-5 with TRBJ2-2; D possibly corresponds to TRBD1 (6 bases). CDR3 size: 15 residues. Germline V CDR1 and CDR2: MNHEY, SVGAGI. Trimming stripped 6 bases from V and 4 bases from J, with 15 bases between. The CDR3 DNA follows: TGTGCCAGCAGCCAACAGGGCTCCGGCACCGGGGAGCTGTTTTTT. Its protein product is CASSQQGSGTGELFF.

The J gene is TRBJ2-3, the V gene TRBV12-3 or TRBV12-4; possibly TRBD2 for D (5 bases). Trimming pared 3 bases from V and 6 bases from J, leaving 10 bases between. This CDR3 is 13 amino acids long. The CDR3 region is CASSLVARDTQYF. The CDR3 region has the DNA TGTGCCAGCAGTTTGGTAGCGCGTGATACGCAGTATTTT.

The V gene is TRBV6-1, the J gene TRBJ2-5; 9 positions match TRBD2. CDR1 is MNHNS and CDR2 is SASEGT in the germline V gene. The junction had 13 bases not matched to a gene; V was cut back by 2 bases and J by 3 bases. The CDR3 spans 18 residues. The CDR3 sequence: CASSERRVRLAVEETQYF. The CDR3 nucleotides read TGTGCCAGCAGTGAACGCCGTGTCCGACTAGCGGTCGAAGAGACCCAGTACTTC.

This chain connects TRBV6-5 to TRBJ1-6; 9 bases fit TRBD1. The CDR3 sequence is 15 residues long. CDR1 MNHEY and CDR2 SVGAGI come from the germline V gene. V lost 3 bases, J lost 10 bases, and 7 bases stayed unmatched. The CDR3 reads CASSYHRGRESPLHF. As DNA, the CDR3 is TGTGCCAGCAGTTATCACAGGGGGCGGGAATCACCCCTCCACTTT.

The chain recombines TRBV7-3 with TRBJ2-1; TRBD1 might be the D (6 bases). CDR1 and CDR2 from the germline V gene are SGHTA and FQGTGA. The CDR3 spans 11 residues. V lost 5 bases and J 12 bases, leaving 11 bases between the germline ends. The CDR3 reads CASSITGPQFF. CDR3 DNA sequence: TGTGCCAGCAGCATCACAGGGCCGCAGTTCTTC.

In this sample, this clone turned up once. The chain recombines TRBV27 with TRBJ1-6, with 9 bases aligning to TRBD1. The V gene end was trimmed by 5 bases and the J gene end by 7 bases; junction bases not matched to a gene: 9. From germline, CDR1 is MNHEY and CDR2 SMNVEV (reference sequence). The CDR3 is 16 residues long. The CDR3 spells CASSVPQGAGNSPLHF. The CDR3 DNA sequence: TGTGCCAGCAGTGTACCACAGGGGGCTGGGAATTCACCCCTCCACTTT.

The rearrangement uses TRBV5-4 and TRBJ1-2, with 8 bases lining up with TRBD1. Trimming at V came to 1 base and at J to 8 bases, leaving 4 bases not matched to a gene. The CDR3 is 13 residues long. Germline assignment: CDR1 SGHNT and CDR2 YYREEE (reference sequence). The DNA of the CDR3 is TGTGCCAGCAGCTTGCAGGGGGCGCACGGCTACACCTTC. It codes for CASSLQGAHGYTF.

The J gene is TRBJ1-1, the V gene TRBV3-1 (or the pseudogene TRBV3-2), with TRBD1 identical over 7 bases. V was clipped by 4 bases and J by 1 base; unmatched bases: 9. Germline loops: CDR1 LGHDT, CDR2 YNNKEL (reference sequence). This CDR3 contains 16 residues. Here the CDR3 reads CASSLKGYRGNTEAFF. In DNA form, the CDR3 reads TGTGCCAGCAGCCTAAAGGGGTACAGGGGGAACACTGAAGCTTTCTTT.

The V call is TRBV7-3, the J call TRBJ2-3; a possible D gene is TRBD2 (6 bases). This CDR3 comprises 14 residues. Germline V gene lookup returns CDR1 SGHTA and CDR2 FQGTGA. The V and J ends lost 3 bases and 6 bases respectively, with 13 bases between them. The CDR3 protein is CASSLLGGIDTQYF. In DNA form, the CDR3 reads TGTGCCAGCAGCTTGTTGGGGGGAATTGATACGCAGTATTTT.

Only a few counts were recorded for this clone. V gene TRBV7-6 combines with J gene TRBJ1-2, with unresolved D. The V gene lost 2 bases and the J gene lost 8 bases, with 18 bases spanning the gap. CDR3 length equals 15 residues. Germline CDR1 and CDR2: SGHVS and FNYEAQ. CDR3 protein: CASSLSAGIGGGYTF. CDR3 sequence (DNA): TGTGCCAGCAGCTTATCGGCGGGGATAGGAGGGGGCTACACCTTC.

The V call is TRBV18, the J call TRBJ1-3; D gene uncertain. The CDR3 spans 17 residues. The ends were cut back, 4 bases at V and 0 bases at J, with 16 bases in the middle. CDR1 and CDR2 from the germline V gene are KGHSH and LQKENI. CDR3 sequence reads: CASSLLGWSPSGNTIYF. The CDR3 bases are TGTGCCAGCTCACTACTAGGGTGGAGTCCCTCTGGAAACACCATATATTTT.

The chain joins TRBV6-5 to TRBJ1-5; D perhaps matches TRBD1 (5 bases). CDR1 is MNHEY and CDR2 is SVGAGI in the germline V gene. Trimming pared 2 bases from V and 1 base from J, leaving 9 bases between. The length of the CDR3 is 15 residues. CDR3 sequence reads: CASSYGGTSNQPQHF. CDR3 nucleotide sequence: TGTGCCAGCAGTTACGGGGGGACGAGCAATCAGCCCCAGCATTTT.

J is TRBJ2-7 and V is TRBV9; 13 nucleotides align to TRBD2. Germline V gives CDR1 SGDLS, CDR2 YYNGEE. V lost 1 base and J lost 2; bases outside the gene matches: 15. This CDR3 has 20 residues. CDR3 nucleotides: TGTGCCAGCAGCGTATCTAGACCCCCACTAGCGGGAGGGCCGACCTACGAGCAGTACTTC. As protein: CASSVSRPPLAGGPTYEQYF.

The chain combines TRBV5-1 with TRBJ2-2; the D gene is possibly TRBD1 (6 bases). Between the trimmed V and J ends, which lost 2 bases and 4 bases, there was a span of 12 bases. Germline V gene sequence: CDR1 SGHRS, CDR2 YFSETQ. This CDR3 has 15 amino acids. This CDR3 is CASSFVPQGTGELFF. The CDR3 coding sequence is TGCGCCAGCAGCTTCGTGCCACAGGGCACCGGGGAGCTGTTTTTT.